A selection of T cell receptor beta chains follows, all from one sample in a study of beta chain features in type 1 diabetes. The table came from immunoSEQ multiplex PCR; TCRdb's copy has only in-frame clones and leaves some out. The profile covers 140,000 to 150,000 clones, with around 51% appearing a single time and around 0.42% taken by the ten largest. The sample was Tregs from blood. The source of these receptors is a man aged 18 to 35 in good health. Each CDR3 is given with its conserved first and last residue. A D gene is named only where the DNA matches it firmly. Clone sizes are given selectively: once, few, many, or a class where the clone is expanded.

clone_size d_call j_call v_call cdr3_nt cdr3_aa
. . TRBJ1-5 TRBV28 TGTGCCAGCAGCCCGAGACAGGTGGGGAATCAGCCCCAGCATTTT CASSPRQVGNQPQHF
. TRBD1 TRBJ2-2 TRBV19 TGTGCCAGTAGTATCCCTAGAGGACAGGGGGCGAACGGGGAGCTGTTTTTT CASSIPRGQGANGELFF
. TRBD2 TRBJ2-7 TRBV2 TGTGCCAGCAGTGAAGCACGGCGGGAGTTTTACGAGCAGTACTTC CASSEARREFYEQYF
. TRBD1 TRBJ2-7 TRBV5-4 TGTGCCAGCAGTGAGGGACAGGGGGTATTTAACTACGAGCAGTACTTC CASSEGQGVFNYEQYF
. TRBD2 TRBJ2-1 TRBV9 TGTGCCAGCAGCGTTAGACTAGCGACCTACAATGAGCAGTTCTTC CASSVRLATYNEQFF
. . TRBJ2-3 TRBV6-5 TGTGCCAGCAGAAGACGGGGGAGCACAGATACGCAGTATTTT CASRRRGSTDTQYF
. TRBD1 TRBJ2-7 TRBV6-1 TGTGCCAGCACCTTGGGGACAGCCTTATCCTACGAGCAGTACTTC CASTLGTALSYEQYF
. TRBD2 TRBJ2-7 TRBV9 TGTGCCAGCAGCGGTAGCGGGAGCTACGAGCAGTACTTC CASSGSGSYEQYF
. . TRBJ2-5 TRBV5-1 TGCGCCAGCAGCTTGGGACAGAGGTGGGAGACCCAGTACTTC CASSLGQRWETQYF
few TRBD1 TRBJ2-7 TRBV29-1 TGCAGCGTGGTGGGACAGATGTACGAGCAGTACTTC CSVVGQMYEQYF